The subject of this entry is one TCR beta chain. Its antigen remains unidentified. The data are from a study of graft-versus-host responses after intestinal transplantation. Findings and limits, study-wide: Individuals carrying graft-donor T cell macrochimerism showed high graft-versus-host to host-versus-graft clonal ratios in allografts. Association was observed between peak circulating GvH clone levels and early post-transplant HvG declines.

Per germline, CDR1 SGHRS and CDR2 YFSETQ. Trimming took off 6 bases at V and 4 bases at J, with 22 bases between the two ends. The CDR3 is 16 amino acids. Sequenced by immunoSEQ multiplex PCR; TCRdb stores in-frame clones only, minus some. Of roughly 3,000 clones listed, around three quarters are singletons. Graft material was processed, releasing intraepithelial and lamina propria lymphocytes. The specimen was ileum tissue, collected around 17 and 21 days after intestinal transplantation. V gene TRBV5-1 combines with J gene TRBJ1-1; TRBD1 is a possible D gene (6 bases). The sequence derives from a human patient who received an intestinal transplant, so some T cells may come from the graft donor. The CDR3 DNA is TGCGCCAGCATGGCGGACAGTGGCATTGTAGGCACTGAAGCTTTCTTT. Protein product: CASMADSGIVGTEAFF.